Following are 21 T cell receptor beta chains from one sample sequenced in a study of blood T cell repertoires in COVID-19. The table came from immunoSEQ multiplex PCR; TCRdb's copy has only in-frame clones and leaves some out. In the table there are over 300,000 clones, approximately 90% of which are singletons. The sample was PBMCs or T cells enriched from blood (not recorded which). The receptors originated from a young woman who had recovered from COVID-19.

V gene TRBV5-6 combines with J gene TRBJ2-5; unclear D gene. From germline, CDR1 is SGHDT and CDR2 YYEEEE. The CDR3 sequence is 11 residues long. V lost 5 bases, J lost 4 bases, and 6 bases lay in between. The CDR3 sequence: CASSSLETQYF. In DNA, the CDR3 is TGTGCCAGCAGTTCTTTAGAGACCCAGTACTTC.

The chain carries TRBV7-2 and TRBJ1-5; a weak D match, TRBD1 (5 bases). Germline-derived CDR1 and CDR2 are SGHTA and FQGNSA. V lost 5 bases, J lost 3 bases, and 8 bases lay in between. The CDR3 is 13 amino acids. This CDR3 is CASSRQLNQPQHF. The CDR3 DNA is TGTGCCAGCAGCCGACAGCTCAATCAGCCCCAGCATTTT. The whole variable domain, filled in from reference TRBV7-2 and TRBJ1-5, reads GAGVSQSPSNKVTEKGKDVELRCDPISGHTALYWYRQSLGQGLEFLIYFQGNSAPDKSGLPSDRFSAERTGGSVSTLTIQRTQQEDSAVYLCASSRQLNQPQHFGDGTRLSIL.

V and J are TRBV9 and TRBJ2-7, with TRBD1 as a possible D gene (6 bases). This CDR3 contains 14 residues. V lost 0 bases and J 4 bases, leaving 11 bases between the germline ends. CDR1 SGDLS and CDR2 YYNGEE come from the germline V gene. CDR3 nucleotide sequence: TGTGCCAGCAGCGTAGAACCACAGGGTTACGAGCAGTACTTC. This gives the protein CASSVEPQGYEQYF.

Comment on this clone: Within the sample, other DNA sequences also encode this same CDR3. The chain recombines TRBV12-3 or TRBV12-4 with TRBJ1-1; D unclear. Trimming took 5 bases from V and 2 from J, leaving 9 bases between them. The CDR3 loop spans 13 amino acids. The CDR3 is CASSLSVNTEAFF. The CDR3 DNA follows: TGTGCCAGCAGTCTAAGCGTCAACACTGAAGCTTTCTTT.

CDR3 coding DNA: TGTGCCAGCAGCCAACTTCCAGGGGAGGGCTATGGCTACACCTTC. Protein: CASSQLPGEGYGYTF. J is TRBJ1-2 and V is TRBV14; a possible D gene is TRBD1 (6 bases). Trimming cost V 2 bases and J 4 bases, with 14 bases left between them. CDR1 SGHDN and CDR2 FVKESK come from the germline V gene. The CDR3 spans 15 residues.

The table lists this clone with a count of one. This sequence joins TRBV4-1 and TRBJ2-5; D is possibly TRBD1 (6 bases). Germline lookup yields CDR1 MGHRA and CDR2 YSYEKL. The CDR3 is made up of 14 amino acids. The ends were cut back, 1 base at V and 5 bases at J, with 11 bases in the middle. CDR3 loop: CASSQVPQGETQYF. The CDR3 region has the DNA TGCGCCAGCAGCCAAGTCCCACAGGGTGAGACCCAGTACTTC.

The chain carries TRBV18 and TRBJ1-1, with TRBD1 identical over 9 bases. The CDR3 loop spans 16 amino acids. Trimming at V came to 7 bases and at J to 6 bases, leaving 15 bases not matched to a gene. Germline V CDR1 and CDR2: KGHSH, LQKENI. CDR3 loop: CASYARQGGKGAEAFF. The DNA of the CDR3 is TGTGCCAGCTACGCCAGACAGGGGGGTAAGGGGGCTGAAGCTTTCTTT.

This chain uses TRBV19 with TRBJ1-4; D is possibly TRBD1 (6 bases). Germline CDR1 LNHDA, CDR2 SQIVND (reference sequence). The CDR3 runs to 16 residues. Deletions cut 10 bases from V and 3 bases from J, with 21 bases between. The CDR3 coding sequence is TGTGCCACCCCATCGGGGGGGGCGTGGTCTAATGAAAAACTGTTTTTT. Encoded protein: CATPSGGAWSNEKLFF.

The J gene is TRBJ1-6, the V gene TRBV2; D unresolved. The CDR3 contains 13 residues. Trimming shortened V by 4 bases and J by 13 bases, and 14 bases separated the two germline ends. In germline, CDR1 is SNHLY, CDR2 FYNNEI. The CDR3 bases are TGTGCCAGCAGTGGGGCCAGGTTGGGTCCCCTCCACTTT. Its translation: CASSGARLGPLHF.

This clone was observed a handful of times. The chain carries TRBV11-3 and TRBJ2-1; 7 nucleotides line up with TRBD1. The V segment lost 5 bases and the J segment 5 bases; nucleotides outside the gene matches: 9. The CDR3 has 15 amino acids. Germline-derived CDR1 and CDR2 are SGHNT and YENEEA. The CDR3 loop reads CASSETGQGDNEQFF. The DNA for the CDR3 is TGTGCCAGCAGCGAAACAGGGCAGGGGGACAATGAGCAGTTCTTC.

The CDR3 nucleotides read TGTGCCAGCAGTGTGGCAGGGGCTGCAACTAATGAAAAACTGTTTTTT. Protein product: CASSVAGAATNEKLFF. V is TRBV2 and J is TRBJ1-4, with TRBD1 as a possible D gene (6 bases). Trimming pared 4 bases from V and 0 bases from J, leaving 12 bases between. The CDR3 loop spans 16 amino acids. Germline values: CDR1 SNHLY, CDR2 FYNNEI.

There are a few counts of this clone. Other nucleotide sequences in the sample specify the same CDR3. The chain couples TRBV5-1 to TRBJ1-3, with unresolved D. The CDR3 runs 14 residues. The germline V and J ends were trimmed by 1 base and 0 bases, with 5 bases remaining between them. Germline assignment: CDR1 SGHRS and CDR2 YFSETQ. The CDR3 loop is CASSLSGSGNTIYF. The CDR3 DNA is TGCGCCAGCAGCTTGAGCGGCTCTGGAAACACCATATATTTT.

The chain joins TRBV5-1 to TRBJ1-6; 8 nucleotides match TRBD1. The trim removed 1 base at V and 5 bases at J, leaving 11 bases unmatched. Germline-derived CDR1 and CDR2 are SGHRS and YFSETQ. This CDR3 spans 18 amino acids. The CDR3 region is CASSLWVRGTGDNSPLHF. The CDR3 region has the DNA TGCGCCAGCAGCTTGTGGGTCAGGGGGACAGGAGATAATTCACCCCTCCACTTT.

CDR3 nucleotide sequence: TGTGCCATCAGTGAGTCCACGGGGGAAGACACAGATACGCAGTATTTT. Translation: CAISESTGEDTDTQYF. This chain links TRBV10-3 with TRBJ2-3, with a weak D call TRBD2 (6 bases). V was shortened by 0 bases and J by 2 bases, with 12 bases between the two germline ends. CDR1 is ENHRY and CDR2 is SYGVKD in the germline V gene. The CDR3 has 16 residues.

The chain combines TRBV18 with TRBJ1-2, with 10 bases lining up with TRBD1. Germline values: CDR1 KGHSH, CDR2 LQKENI. This CDR3 has 15 amino acids. Germline trimming cut 4 bases from V and 7 bases from J; bases unmatched to any gene: 9. The CDR3, as DNA: TGTGCCAGCTCACAAAAGACCGGGACAGGGGTTGGCTACACCTTC. It yields the protein CASSQKTGTGVGYTF. Drawing the rest from reference TRBV18 and TRBJ1-2, the complete variable domain is NAGVMQNPRHLVRRRGQEARLRCSPMKGHSHVYWYRQLPEEGLKFMVYLQKENIIDESGMPKERFSAEFPKEGPSILRIQQVVRGDSAAYFCASSQKTGTGVGYTFGSGTRLTVV.

The chain links TRBV7-9 to TRBJ2-3, with D perhaps matching TRBD1 (5 bases). Between the trimmed V and J ends, which lost 6 bases and 4 bases, there was a span of 17 bases. Per the germline V gene, CDR1 is SEHNR and CDR2 is FQNEAQ (reference sequence). This CDR3 comprises 15 residues. The CDR3 loop reads CASRQTDLGPDTQYF. CDR3 coding DNA: TGTGCCAGCAGGCAGACAGATCTTGGCCCAGATACGCAGTATTTT. Looking up the rest from reference TRBV7-9 and TRBJ2-3 gives the full variable domain: DTGVSQNPRHKITKRGQNVTFRCDPISEHNRLYWYRQTLGQGPEFLTYFQNEAQLEKSRLLSDRFSAERPKGSFSTLEIQRTEQGDSAMYLCASRQTDLGPDTQYFGPGTRLTVL.

The chain recombines TRBV19 with TRBJ1-4; TRBD1 matches 9 bases. Germline CDR1 and CDR2: LNHDA and SQIVND (reference sequence). With 7 bases clipped from V and 5 bases from J, the junction kept 8 bases outside the gene matches. This CDR3 spans 15 amino acids. CDR3 loop: CASNTQGAGNEKLFF. The DNA for the CDR3 is TGTGCCAGTAACACACAGGGGGCAGGAAATGAAAAACTGTTTTTT.

The chain carries TRBV11-2 and TRBJ2-1, with 15 positions matching TRBD2. Losses at the gene ends were 7 bases for V and 8 bases for J; bases not matched to a gene: 12. Germline-derived CDR1 and CDR2 are SGHAT and FQNNGV. The CDR3 runs to 17 residues. The CDR3 here is CASKKGLAGGQVDEQFF. In nucleotides, the CDR3 is TGTGCCAGCAAAAAGGGACTAGCGGGGGGTCAGGTCGATGAGCAGTTCTTC.

This chain links TRBV10-1 with TRBJ2-1; TRBD2 matches 10 bases. Unmatched junction bases numbered 7, after V lost 4 bases and J lost 4 bases. The CDR3 consists of 16 residues. Germline V lookup: CDR1 WNHNN, CDR2 SYGVQD (reference sequence). CDR3 residues: CASSGSSGGIYNEQFF. Here the CDR3 DNA reads TGCGCCAGCAGTGGTTCTAGCGGGGGAATATACAATGAGCAGTTCTTC.

This chain uses TRBV21-1 with TRBJ2-7; the table's D call, TRBD2, has no DNA check behind it. TRBV21-1 is noted as a pseudogene. The CDR3 is 11 residues long. The CDR3 is CAPGGAGGQYF. The CDR3 DNA follows: TGTGCCCCCGGGGGGGCCGGGGGGCAGTACTTC.

This CDR3 reads CASSIDRGTVYGYTF. In nucleotides, the CDR3 is TGTGCCAGTAGTATAGATCGCGGGACGGTCTATGGCTACACCTTC. This chain joins TRBV19 and TRBJ1-2; tentative D call: TRBD1 (5 bases). Between the trimmed V and J ends, which lost 0 bases and 4 bases, there was a span of 12 bases. The CDR3 runs to 15 residues. Per the germline V gene, CDR1 is LNHDA and CDR2 is SQIVND (reference sequence).